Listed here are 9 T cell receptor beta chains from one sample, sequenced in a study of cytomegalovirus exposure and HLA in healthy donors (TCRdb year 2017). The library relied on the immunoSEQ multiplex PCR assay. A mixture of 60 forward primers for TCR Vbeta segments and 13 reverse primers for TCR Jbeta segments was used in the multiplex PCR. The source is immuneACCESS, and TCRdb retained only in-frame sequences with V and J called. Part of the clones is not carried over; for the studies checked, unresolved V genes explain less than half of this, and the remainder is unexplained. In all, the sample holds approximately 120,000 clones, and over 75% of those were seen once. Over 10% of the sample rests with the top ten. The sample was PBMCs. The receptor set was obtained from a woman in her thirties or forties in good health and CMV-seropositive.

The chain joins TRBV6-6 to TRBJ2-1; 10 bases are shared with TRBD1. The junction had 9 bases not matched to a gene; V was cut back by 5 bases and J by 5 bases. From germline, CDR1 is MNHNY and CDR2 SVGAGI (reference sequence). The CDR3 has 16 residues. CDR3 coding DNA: TGTGCCAGCAGTGGTAACCGGGACAGGGGCCACAATGAGCAGTTCTTC. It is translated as CASSGNRDRGHNEQFF.

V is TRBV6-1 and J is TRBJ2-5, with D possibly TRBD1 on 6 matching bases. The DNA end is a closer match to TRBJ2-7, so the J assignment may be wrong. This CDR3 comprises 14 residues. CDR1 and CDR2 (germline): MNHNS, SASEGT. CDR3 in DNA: TGTGCCAGCAGTAGCAGCAGGGGTTCCTACGAGCAGTACTTC. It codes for CASSSSRGSYEQYF.

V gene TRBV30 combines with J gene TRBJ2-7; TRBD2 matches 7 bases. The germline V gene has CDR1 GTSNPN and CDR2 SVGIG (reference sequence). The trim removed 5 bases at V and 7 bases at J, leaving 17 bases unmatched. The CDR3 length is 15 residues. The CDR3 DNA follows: TGTGCCTGGGGGAAGGGCGGGAGAGGTTCGGGGGAGCAGTACTTC. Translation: CAWGKGGRGSGEQYF.

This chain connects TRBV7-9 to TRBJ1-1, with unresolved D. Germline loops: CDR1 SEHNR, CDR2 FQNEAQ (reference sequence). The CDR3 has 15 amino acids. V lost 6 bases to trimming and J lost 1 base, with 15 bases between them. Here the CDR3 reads CASRRYGGQNTEAFF. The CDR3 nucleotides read TGTGCCAGCAGACGTTACGGTGGGCAGAACACTGAAGCTTTCTTT.

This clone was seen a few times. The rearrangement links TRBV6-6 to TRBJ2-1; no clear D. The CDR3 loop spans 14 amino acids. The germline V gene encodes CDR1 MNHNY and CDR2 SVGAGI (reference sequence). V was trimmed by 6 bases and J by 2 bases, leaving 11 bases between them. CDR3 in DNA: TGTGCCAGCAGCCCTCGAGGCGCCTACAATGAGCAGTTCTTC. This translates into CASSPRGAYNEQFF.

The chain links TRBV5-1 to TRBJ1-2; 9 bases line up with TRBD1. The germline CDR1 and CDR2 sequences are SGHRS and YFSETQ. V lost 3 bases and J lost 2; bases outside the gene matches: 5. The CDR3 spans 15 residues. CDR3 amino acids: CASSYYGTGNYGYTF. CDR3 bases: TGCGCCAGCAGCTATTACGGGACAGGGAACTATGGCTACACCTTC.

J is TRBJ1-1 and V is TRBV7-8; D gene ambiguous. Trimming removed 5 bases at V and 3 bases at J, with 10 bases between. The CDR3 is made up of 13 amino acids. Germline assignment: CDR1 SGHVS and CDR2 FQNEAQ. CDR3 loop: CASSRGLYTEAFF. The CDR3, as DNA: TGTGCCAGCAGCCGCGGATTATACACTGAAGCTTTCTTT.

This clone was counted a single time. This CDR3 is CASSPPIHDKNTEAFF. In DNA, the CDR3 is TGTGCCAGCAGCCCCCCAATCCATGACAAGAACACTGAAGCTTTCTTT. V usage is TRBV7-9 and J usage is TRBJ1-1, with unresolved D. The CDR3 is 16 amino acids. Germline lookup yields CDR1 SEHNR and CDR2 FQNEAQ (reference sequence). Trimming removed 5 bases at V and 1 base at J, with 17 bases between.

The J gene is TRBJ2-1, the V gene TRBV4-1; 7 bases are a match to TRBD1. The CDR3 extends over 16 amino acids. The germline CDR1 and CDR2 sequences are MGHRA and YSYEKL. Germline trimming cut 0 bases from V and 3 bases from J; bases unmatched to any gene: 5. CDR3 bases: TGCGCCAGCAGCCAAGATCCCGCAGGGGGCTACAATGAGCAGTTCTTC. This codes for CASSQDPAGGYNEQFF.